A single sample gave rise to the 12 T cell receptor beta chains below, sequenced in a study of cytomegalovirus exposure and HLA in healthy donors. Vbeta (60) and Jbeta (13) primers were used in the PCR. Only in-frame clones appear in the TCRdb table, and some are missing; sequencing was by immunoSEQ multiplex PCR. The data show about 100,000 clones, 79% seen once. The sequenced sample was PBMCs. The receptors come from a female donor in good health and CMV-seropositive.

This clone was observed a single time. The junction departs from germline at one end; a sequencing error may be responsible. The V gene is TRBV7-9, the J gene TRBJ1-1; unclear D gene. Germline loops: CDR1 SEHNR, CDR2 FQNEAQ (reference sequence). The CDR3 runs to 11 residues. CDR3 loop: CSSSLNTEAFF. As DNA, the CDR3 is TGTTCCAGCAGCCTCAACACTGAAGCTTTCTTT.

This clone was found a few times. This rearrangement joins TRBV7-8 to TRBJ2-4; 7 nucleotides agree with TRBD1. The CDR3 is made up of 12 amino acids. Germline lookup yields CDR1 SGHVS and CDR2 FQNEAQ. The V and J ends lost 0 bases and 13 bases, in that order; junction bases with no gene match: 3. The CDR3 nucleotides are TGTGCCAGCAGCTTAGCGGACAGGCGGCAGTACTTC. Its translation: CASSLADRRQYF.

This rearrangement joins TRBV18 to TRBJ2-3; no clear D gene. The V gene lost 0 bases and the J gene lost 6 bases, with 7 bases spanning the gap. The length of the CDR3 is 13 residues. CDR1 and CDR2 (germline): KGHSH, LQKENI. The CDR3 here is CASSPPSGDTQYF. In nucleotides, the CDR3 is TGTGCCAGCTCACCACCTTCCGGGGATACGCAGTATTTT. The full variable domain, with the rest looked up from reference TRBV18 and TRBJ2-3, is NAGVMQNPRHLVRRRGQEARLRCSPMKGHSHVYWYRQLPEEGLKFMVYLQKENIIDESGMPKERFSAEFPKEGPSILRIQQVVRGDSAAYFCASSPPSGDTQYFGPGTRLTVL.

V is TRBV18 and J is TRBJ1-2, with 7 bases that match TRBD1. V shed 2 bases, J shed 0 bases, and the junction held 3 bases outside the gene matches. CDR1 is KGHSH and CDR2 is LQKENI in the germline V gene. CDR3 length equals 15 residues. CDR3 bases: TGTGCCAGCTCACCAGAGACAGGGACTAACTATGGCTACACCTTC. Protein: CASSPETGTNYGYTF.

Only a few counts were recorded for this clone. V usage is TRBV23-1 and J usage is TRBJ1-5; 7 bases are a match to TRBD1. TRBV23-1 is an open reading frame, and its role is uncertain. This CDR3 is built from 15 residues. With 3 bases clipped from V and 3 bases from J, the junction kept 5 bases outside the gene matches. The CDR3 reads CASSHLGQFNQPQHF. The CDR3 bases are TGCGCCAGCAGTCACCTGGGACAGTTCAATCAGCCCCAGCATTTT.

The chain combines TRBV19 with TRBJ2-4; 9 nucleotides agree with TRBD2. Germline V CDR1 and CDR2: LNHDA, SQIVND (reference sequence). The CDR3 extends over 17 amino acids. The ends lost 4 bases at V and 0 bases at J; junction bases unmatched: 7. CDR3: CASSTGGTSLAKNIQYF. DNA for the CDR3: TGTGCCAGTAGTACTGGGGGGACTAGCCTAGCCAAAAACATTCAGTACTTC.

The chain employs TRBV29-1 and TRBJ1-1, with TRBD1 identical over 8 bases. The CDR3 totals 13 residues. V gave up 4 bases and J gave up 4 bases; unmatched junction bases: 5. Germline CDR1 is SQVTM and CDR2 is ANQGSEA. The CDR3 region has the DNA TGCAGCGTTGGTACAGGGGGGGCCACTGAAGCTTTCTTT. This encodes CSVGTGGATEAFF. Full variable domain (outside the CDR3, taken from reference TRBV29-1 and TRBJ1-1): SAVISQKPSRDICQRGTSLTIQCQVDSQVTMMFWYRQQPGQSLTLIATANQGSEATYESGFVIDKFPISRPNLTFSTLTVSNMSPEDSSIYLCSVGTGGATEAFFGQGTRLTVV.

The chain links TRBV18 to TRBJ1-1; TRBD1 matches at 7 bases. Germline CDR1 reads KGHSH; CDR2 reads LQKENI. Trimming at V came to 5 bases and at J to 5 bases, leaving 14 bases not matched to a gene. The CDR3 length is 16 residues. CDR3 DNA sequence: TGTGCCAGCTCATCCCAGGGGGGCCAGGGAGGTACTGAAGCTTTCTTT. Translating gives CASSSQGGQGGTEAFF.

The chain couples TRBV15 to TRBJ2-2; 7 bases agree with TRBD2. Germline V lookup: CDR1 LNHNV, CDR2 YYDKDF (reference sequence). CDR3 size: 14 residues. The ends lost 6 bases at V and 3 bases at J; junction bases unmatched: 4. The CDR3, as DNA: TGTGCCACCAGAAGGGAGGGAGACACCGGGGAGCTGTTTTTT. This gives the protein CATRREGDTGELFF.

The rearrangement uses TRBV7-2 and TRBJ2-6; D is possibly TRBD1 (5 bases). V was clipped by 2 bases and J by 2 bases, with 10 bases between them. CDR1 and CDR2 from the germline V gene are SGHTA and FQGNSA. This CDR3 comprises 16 residues. CDR3 nucleotides: TGTGCCAGCAGCTTACAGGGAACACCTGGGGCCAACGTCCTGACTTTC. Protein: CASSLQGTPGANVLTF.

The CDR3 coding sequence is TGTGCCATCAGTGATCCCGGGACAGGGCATGGCTACACCTTC. Protein sequence: CAISDPGTGHGYTF. The J gene is TRBJ1-2, the V gene TRBV10-3; 9 bases are a match to TRBD1. V was pared by 3 bases and J by 6 bases, with 5 bases of the junction left unmatched. Germline V lookup: CDR1 ENHRY, CDR2 SYGVKD. This CDR3 region has 14 residues.

In its sample, this clone was seen a few times. The rearrangement links TRBV6-1 to TRBJ1-1; unclear D gene. Trimming left V 1 base short and J 6 bases short, with 12 bases between. This CDR3 comprises 14 residues. Germline V CDR1 and CDR2: MNHNS, SASEGT. The CDR3 DNA follows: TGTGCCAGCAGTGAAGTCTGGCAGCGGGCTGAAGCTTTCTTT. Translation: CASSEVWQRAEAFF.